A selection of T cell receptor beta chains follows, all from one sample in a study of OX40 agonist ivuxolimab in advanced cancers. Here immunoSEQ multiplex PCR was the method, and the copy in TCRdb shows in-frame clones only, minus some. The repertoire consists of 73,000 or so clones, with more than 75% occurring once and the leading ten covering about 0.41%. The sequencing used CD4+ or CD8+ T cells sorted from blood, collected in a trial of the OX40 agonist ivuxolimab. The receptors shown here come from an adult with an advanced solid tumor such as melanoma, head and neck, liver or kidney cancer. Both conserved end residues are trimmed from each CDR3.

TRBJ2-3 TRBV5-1 ASSPRQGRDTQY
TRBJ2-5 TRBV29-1 SVAPAGQETQY
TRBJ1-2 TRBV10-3 AISESDRGYGYT
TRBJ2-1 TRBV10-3 AISEGGAGYGEQF
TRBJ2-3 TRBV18 ASSPQQGSDTQY
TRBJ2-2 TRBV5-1 ASSFRGQANTGELF
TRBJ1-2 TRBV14 ASSQALYGYT
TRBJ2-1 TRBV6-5 ASSPTSGRRYEQF
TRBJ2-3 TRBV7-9 ASSVAGGGGGTQY
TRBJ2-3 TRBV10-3 ATRFGTATDTQY
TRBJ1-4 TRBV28 ASSANSLPEKLF
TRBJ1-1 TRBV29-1 SVVRDPGNTEAF
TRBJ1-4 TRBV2 ASSEGGSNEKLF
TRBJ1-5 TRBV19 ASSKGQGIFNQPQH
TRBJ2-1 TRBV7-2 ASSSVAGVGEQF
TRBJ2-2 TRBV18 ASSPWQGNTGELF
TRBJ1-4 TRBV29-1 SVEGRDSWNEKLF
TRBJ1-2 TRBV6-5 ASSYGDRRRGYT
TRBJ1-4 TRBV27 ASSRTGETTNEKLF
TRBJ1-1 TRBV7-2 ASSFQGVGSEAF
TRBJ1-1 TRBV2 ASRGTIGAEAF
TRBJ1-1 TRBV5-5 ASSSRTAEGTEAF
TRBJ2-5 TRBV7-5 VRSLARVETQY
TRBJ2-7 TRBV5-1 ASSFGASYEQY
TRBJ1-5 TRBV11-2 ASSPTINQPQH
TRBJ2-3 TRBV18 ASSPREADTQY
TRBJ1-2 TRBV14 ASSQAMGQTYGYT
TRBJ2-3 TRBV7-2 ASSLEGLASPLDTQY
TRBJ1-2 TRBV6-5 ASSYQTGIDYGYT
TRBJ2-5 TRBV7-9 ASSPGQAGETQY
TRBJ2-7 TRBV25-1 ASSDMTGYGEQY
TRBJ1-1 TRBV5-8 ASSAQGSLPTTEAF
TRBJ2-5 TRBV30 AWSGGLQGTQY
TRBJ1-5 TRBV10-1 ASRGPANSNQPQH
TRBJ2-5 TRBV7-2 ASSPGGSEETQY
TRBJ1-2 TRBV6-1 ASSEAPAGPYGYT
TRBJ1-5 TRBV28 ASSLSGTGGQPQH
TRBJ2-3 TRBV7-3 ASSLEGTRADTQY
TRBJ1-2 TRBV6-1 ASSEVAWSTYGYT
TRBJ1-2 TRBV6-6 ASSKQGLEGYGYT
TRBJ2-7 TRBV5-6 ASSLGYEQY
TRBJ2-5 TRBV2 ASSKTEVGQETQY
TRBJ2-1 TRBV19 ATQEREVGEQF
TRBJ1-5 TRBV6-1 ASQEGGPQH
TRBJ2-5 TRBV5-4 ASSLKRGEETQY
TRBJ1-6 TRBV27 ASSLETPRGSPLH
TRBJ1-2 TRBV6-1 ASSERRTGRDYGYT
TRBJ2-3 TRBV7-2 ASSLSGSGTQY
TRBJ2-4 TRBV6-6 ASSLLSGAPRS
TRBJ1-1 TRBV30 AYDYTATEAF
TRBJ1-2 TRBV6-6 ASSPPLDYGYT
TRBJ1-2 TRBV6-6 ASSYMGQGVDYGYT
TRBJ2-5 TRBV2 ASSLETQY
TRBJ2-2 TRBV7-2 ATLGSGSVNTGELF
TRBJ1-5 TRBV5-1 ASSLQGGNQPQH
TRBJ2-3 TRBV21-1 ASVRGCTDTQY
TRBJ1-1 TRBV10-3 AISQTADTEAF
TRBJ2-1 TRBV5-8 ASSIRDMYNEQF
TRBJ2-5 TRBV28 ASSLDPAGGTQY